This is a list of T cell receptor beta chains from one sample in a study of T cell changes during pregnancy in multiple sclerosis. Using immunoSEQ multiplex PCR, the repertoire was profiled, and TCRdb retains in-frame clones only, with some absent. The sample includes about 38,000 clones, approximately 94% of them seen just once. The input for sequencing was CD4+ T cells from peripheral blood mononuclear cells, taken in the second trimester of pregnancy. Receptor source: a female donor with multiple sclerosis, enrolled in a pregnancy study. Each CDR3 is given with its conserved first and last residue. The D gene is left open where the match is weak. Only part of the rows carry a size: once, few, many, or a class if the clone is expanded.

J	size	D	V	DNA	CDR3
TRBJ2-1	.	.	TRBV29-1	TGCAGCGTTCAGCCGGGGAACTACAATGAGCAGTTCTTC	CSVQPGNYNEQFF
TRBJ1-4	.	.	TRBV2	TGTGCCAGCAGTGCGCAGGTTAATGAAAAACTGTTTTTT	CASSAQVNEKLFF
TRBJ2-2	.	TRBD2	TRBV9	TGTGCCAGCAGCGCCCCGGGACTAGCGGGAGATACCGGGGAGCTGTTTTTT	CASSAPGLAGDTGELFF
TRBJ2-3	.	.	TRBV7-9	TGTGCCAGCGCCTCTGACAGGCTACGGACAGATACGCAGTATTTT	CASASDRLRTDTQYF
TRBJ1-2	.	.	TRBV28	TGTGCCAGCAGCCCTTACTTTCGGCCTATCCAGGAAGGTGGCTACACCTTC	CASSPYFRPIQEGGYTF
TRBJ1-2	.	TRBD1	TRBV19	TGTGCCAGTAGTAAATCTCCTGACAGGGTAGACGGCTACACCTTC	CASSKSPDRVDGYTF
TRBJ1-5	.	TRBD1	TRBV7-9	TGTGCCAGCAGTCCCGGACAGGCCCCTAATCAGCCCCAGCATTTT	CASSPGQAPNQPQHF
TRBJ1-2	.	.	TRBV7-2	TGTGCCAGCAGCATCGACAGAGACTATGGCTACACCTTC	CASSIDRDYGYTF
TRBJ1-2	.	.	TRBV5-1	TGCGCCAGCAGCCTGGTTATATCAGGGGAGTATGGCTACACCTTC	CASSLVISGEYGYTF
TRBJ2-1	.	TRBD2	TRBV9	TGTGCCAGCTCGGGACTAGCGGGACGACCGGGGAACAATGAGCAGTTCTTC	CASSGLAGRPGNNEQFF
TRBJ1-6	.	.	TRBV14	TGTGCCAGCAGCCAAGACTTTCGAGGCAGGGCCATAGGGGATTCACCCCTCCACTTT	CASSQDFRGRAIGDSPLHF
TRBJ1-1	once	.	TRBV18	TGTGCCAGCTCACCCCTAGCCATGAACACTGAAGCTTTCTTT	CASSPLAMNTEAFF
TRBJ1-1	.	TRBD1	TRBV6-6	TGTGCCAGCAGTTACCACTTAAGACAGGGGGATACTGAAGCTTTCTTT	CASSYHLRQGDTEAFF
TRBJ1-1	once	.	TRBV5-1	TGCGCCAGCAGCTCTACCCCGGAGGGTTACACTGAAGCTTTCTTT	CASSSTPEGYTEAFF
TRBJ2-7	.	TRBD1	TRBV4-2	TGTGCCAGCAGCCACCCCGGGACAGGGACTACCTACGAGCAGTACTTC	CASSHPGTGTTYEQYF
TRBJ2-7	.	.	TRBV7-2	TGTGCCAGCAGCTTGCAGGGGTTCTCCTACGAGCAGTACTTC	CASSLQGFSYEQYF
TRBJ2-5	.	.	TRBV7-9	TGTGCCAGCAGCAGGGCCTACGGGGGGCCCCAAGAGACCCAGTACTTC	CASSRAYGGPQETQYF
TRBJ2-4	.	.	TRBV5-1	TGCGCCAGCAGCTTGGGGGGGCTCGGGTCGAACATTCAGTACTTC	CASSLGGLGSNIQYF
TRBJ1-1	once	.	TRBV4-3	TGCGCCAGCAGCCAAGATTCAGGGCTGAACACTGAAGCTTTCTTT	CASSQDSGLNTEAFF
TRBJ2-7	.	.	TRBV19	TGTGCCAGTAGTATAAACGTTGGCAACTACGAGCAGTACTTC	CASSINVGNYEQYF
TRBJ1-3	.	.	TRBV2	TGTGCCAGCAGCGCAGATGGAAACACCATATATTTT	CASSADGNTIYF
TRBJ1-5	.	TRBD1	TRBV18	TGTGCCAGCTCACCCGGACAGGGGGATCAGCCCCAGCATTTT	CASSPGQGDQPQHF
TRBJ2-7	few	.	TRBV29-1	TGCAGCGTTGAAGTAAGCCAGGGGAACGCGCAGTACTTC	CSVEVSQGNAQYF
TRBJ1-2	.	TRBD1	TRBV2	TGTGCCAGCACCAGACAGGGGGCCCAATATGGCTACACCTTC	CASTRQGAQYGYTF
TRBJ2-5	.	.	TRBV19	TGTGCCAGTAGCACTACTGGTCTCAACCAAGAGACCCAGTACTTC	CASSTTGLNQETQYF
TRBJ2-1	.	TRBD1	TRBV6-1	TGTGCCAGCAGTCTGACAGGGGAAGGATACAATGAGCAGTTCTTC	CASSLTGEGYNEQFF
TRBJ2-3	once	.	TRBV19	TGTGCCAGTAGCACTACTAGAATCGGGACAGATACGCAGTATTTT	CASSTTRIGTDTQYF
TRBJ1-1	.	.	TRBV14	TGTGCCAGCACCCAGGTCTACGGAGGCACTGAAGCTTTCTTT	CASTQVYGGTEAFF
TRBJ2-1	.	TRBD2	TRBV6-6	TGTGCCAGCAGTTACTCAGCGGGGGGAAGCAATGAGCAGTTCTTC	CASSYSAGGSNEQFF
TRBJ1-5	.	TRBD1	TRBV7-8	TGTGCCAGCAGCCCGGGTGGACAGGGCTATCAGCCCCAGCATTTT	CASSPGGQGYQPQHF
TRBJ2-3	.	TRBD2	TRBV5-8	TGTGCCAGCAGCTTGGGCCTAGCGGGCACAGATACGCAGTATTTT	CASSLGLAGTDTQYF
TRBJ2-1	.	TRBD1	TRBV12-5	TGTGCTAGTGGTTTGGCGGCCGGGACAGGGGGCAGAAATGAGCAGTTCTTC	CASGLAAGTGGRNEQFF